What follows are 11 T cell receptor beta chains derived from one specimen sequenced in a study of blood T cell repertoires in COVID-19. TCRdb's copy holds only in-frame clones and misses some; the assay was immunoSEQ multiplex PCR. The table includes 160,000 or so clones, less than 90% detected once. The specimen was peripheral blood. The receptors were gathered from a woman between 65 and 79 years old with acute or convalescent COVID-19.

This rearrangement joins TRBV24-1 to TRBJ2-2; D may be TRBD2 (7 bases). The V gene's germline CDR1 is KGHDR and CDR2 SFDVKD. The CDR3 sequence is 17 residues long. Trimming pared 6 bases from V and 4 bases from J, leaving 20 bases between. In nucleotides, the CDR3 is TGTGCCACCAGTCCTCTGAGGGGGGGCGCGGGCACCGGGGAGCTGTTTTTT. Amino acids: CATSPLRGGAGTGELFF.

The rearrangement joins TRBV7-8 to TRBJ2-5; possibly TRBD1 for D (7 bases). Germline V gene sequence: CDR1 SGHVS, CDR2 FQNEAQ. Trimming took 1 base from V and 7 from J, leaving 19 bases between them. This CDR3 has 16 amino acids. The CDR3: CASSLGRGLAQGTQYF. In DNA form, the CDR3 reads TGTGCCAGCAGCTTAGGGAGGGGGCTCGCCCAGGGGACCCAGTACTTC.

In this sample, this clone turned up many times. This sequence joins TRBV12-5 and TRBJ1-2; 8 bases are a match to TRBD1. CDR1 and CDR2 (germline): LGHNT, FRNRAP. J was trimmed by 13 bases and V by 5 bases; bases with no gene match: 15. The CDR3 totals 14 residues. CDR3 nucleotides: TGTGCTAGTGGTCCAGGGCGGAGTGGACAGGGTTGCACCTTC. Amino acids: CASGPGRSGQGCTF.

The gene calls are TRBV6-5 and TRBJ2-2; 7 bases align to TRBD1. V dropped 6 bases and J dropped 1; count of bases not matched to a gene: 5. This CDR3 is built from 15 residues. Germline V gene sequence: CDR1 MNHEY, CDR2 SVGAGI. The CDR3 sequence is CASRVGQMNTGELFF. Written as DNA, the CDR3 is TGTGCCAGCAGGGTGGGACAGATGAACACCGGGGAGCTGTTTTTT.

The chain recombines TRBV5-1 with TRBJ2-3; perhaps TRBD2 as D (5 bases). Germline CDR1 SGHRS, CDR2 YFSETQ. This CDR3 contains 15 residues. The V gene lost 1 base and the J gene lost 2 bases, with 11 bases spanning the gap. CDR3 loop: CASSLISGTTDTQYF. The CDR3 nucleotides are TGCGCCAGCAGCTTGATCAGCGGAACCACAGATACGCAGTATTTT.

V gene TRBV18 combines with J gene TRBJ2-4; D might be TRBD1 (5 bases). V was clipped by 6 bases and J by 8 bases, with 14 bases between them. Germline values: CDR1 KGHSH, CDR2 LQKENI. This CDR3 contains 13 residues. The CDR3: CASSLGHPDIQYF. In DNA form, the CDR3 reads TGTGCCAGCTCTCTAGGACACCCAGACATTCAGTACTTC.

The chain uses TRBV28 and TRBJ1-1, with 8 bases aligning to TRBD1. The germline CDR1 and CDR2 sequences are MDHEN and SYDVKM. With 7 bases clipped from V and 1 base from J, the junction kept 11 bases outside the gene matches. The CDR3 length is 16 residues. For the CDR3, the DNA is TGTGCCAGCAAGGACAGGGCCGGGGGTGCGAACACTGAAGCTTTCTTT. Amino acids: CASKDRAGGANTEAFF. Full variable domain (remainder filled in from reference TRBV28 and TRBJ1-1): DVKVTQSSRYLVKRTGEKVFLECVQDMDHENMFWYRQDPGLGLRLIYFSYDVKMKEKGDIPEGYSVSREKKERFSLILESASTNQTSMYLCASKDRAGGANTEAFFGQGTRLTVV.

This clone was detected only once. The chain is built from TRBV18 and TRBJ1-5; 10 bases are shared with TRBD1. The CDR3 loop spans 18 amino acids. The V gene's germline CDR1 is KGHSH and CDR2 LQKENI. Trimming at V came to 3 bases and at J to 9 bases, leaving 17 bases not matched to a gene. The CDR3 DNA reads TGTGCCAGCTCACCCCCCGTGAACCCGGGACAGGGGATATGGCCCCAGCATTTT. Translation gives CASSPPVNPGQGIWPQHF.

Comments on this clone: Other DNA sequences in this specimen translate into the identical CDR3. The chain carries TRBV6-6 and TRBJ2-2, with D perhaps TRBD1 (6 bases). Trimming left V 0 bases short and J 4 bases short, with 6 bases between. This CDR3 has 14 amino acids. Germline CDR1 MNHNY, CDR2 SVGAGI (reference sequence). The CDR3 region has the DNA TGTGCCAGCAGTTACTCACAGGGCACCGGGGAGCTGTTTTTT. This encodes CASSYSQGTGELFF.

The chain joins TRBV24-1 to TRBJ2-5; 7 nucleotides align to TRBD1. The length of the CDR3 is 16 residues. Germline assignment: CDR1 KGHDR and CDR2 SFDVKD. With 5 bases clipped from V and 1 base from J, the junction kept 9 bases outside the gene matches. The CDR3 spells CATSGPNRGSQETQYF. In nucleotides, the CDR3 is TGTGCCACCAGTGGTCCGAACAGGGGCTCCCAAGAGACCCAGTACTTC.

The V call is TRBV9, the J call TRBJ1-4, with 8 bases fitting TRBD1. Germline values: CDR1 SGDLS, CDR2 YYNGEE. Trimming took 4 bases from V and 8 from J; bases not matched to a gene: 10. The CDR3 runs to 15 residues. The CDR3 is CASSTRQGLGEKLFF. The CDR3 DNA sequence: TGTGCCAGCAGCACGAGACAGGGGCTGGGGGAAAAACTGTTTTTT.